A single T cell receptor beta chain is shown here with its context. As yet, its antigen is unknown. V was shortened by 1 base and J by 1 base, with 7 bases between the two germline ends. Germline V CDR1 and CDR2: SGHVS, FQNEAQ. CDR3 length equals 14 residues. The data are from a study of siplizumab effects on memory and regulatory T cells. Study observations and caveats: Naive T cells appeared more varied than memory cells and looked like key alloresponse contributors. Where siplizumab was present, mappable alloreactive CD4+ clones averaged around 70% Treg-derived, compared with around 27% in controls.

The study assayed around 9.2 x 10^4 TCR templates per sample. The method was immunoSEQ multiplex PCR; TCRdb's version includes in-frame clones alone and lacks a portion of them. The table includes around 100,000 clones, 85% to 95% detected once. V is TRBV7-8 and J is TRBJ1-1; D gene uncertain. Sequenced sample: non-Treg CD4+ T cells sorted from blood. The receptor was isolated from a human donor in good health. The CDR3, as DNA: TGTGCCAGCAGCTTAGAGGGCCCGAACACTGAAGCTTTCTTT. The encoded protein is CASSLEGPNTEAFF.